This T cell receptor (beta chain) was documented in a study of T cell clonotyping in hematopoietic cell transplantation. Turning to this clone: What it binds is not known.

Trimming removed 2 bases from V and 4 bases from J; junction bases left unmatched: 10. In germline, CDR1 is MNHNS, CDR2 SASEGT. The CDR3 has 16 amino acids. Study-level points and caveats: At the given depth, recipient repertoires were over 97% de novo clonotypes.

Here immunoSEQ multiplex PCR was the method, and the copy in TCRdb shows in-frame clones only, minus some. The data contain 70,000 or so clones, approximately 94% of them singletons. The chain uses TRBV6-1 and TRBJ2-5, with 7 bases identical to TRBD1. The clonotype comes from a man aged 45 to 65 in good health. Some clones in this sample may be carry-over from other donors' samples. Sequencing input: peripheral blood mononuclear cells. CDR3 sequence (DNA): TGTGCCAGCAGTGAACTTAAGGGGGCGATGGGAGAGACCCAGTACTTC. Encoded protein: CASSELKGAMGETQYF.